Following are 32 T cell receptor beta chains from one sample sequenced in a study of cytomegalovirus exposure and HLA in healthy donors (dated by TCRdb to the late 2010s). The library was produced with the immunoSEQ multiplex PCR assay. Entries here come from immuneACCESS through TCRdb and include only in-frame sequences with V and J called. Some clones fail to appear in such tables; in the studies checked, an unresolved V gene covers under half of the shortfall, and the cause of the remainder is unknown. This sample gives about 110,000 clones in total; 88% of them show up just once. The top ten hold 1.5% to 2% of the sample. The sequenced sample was PBMCs. The receptors derive from a young woman in good health and CMV-seropositive.

The chain is built from TRBV5-1 and TRBJ2-3; TRBD1 is a possible D gene (6 bases). Germline-derived CDR1 and CDR2 are SGHRS and YFSETQ. Trimming removed 0 bases from V and 10 bases from J, with 12 bases in between. The CDR3 contains 13 residues. CDR3 sequence: CASSLDGQGSQYF. The CDR3 DNA follows: TGCGCCAGCAGCTTGGACGGGCAGGGGTCGCAGTATTTT.

This clone is a singleton in its sample. The chain recombines TRBV4-3 with TRBJ1-4, with 7 bases fitting TRBD1. The V gene end was trimmed by 3 bases and the J gene end by 5 bases; junction bases not matched to a gene: 6. CDR3 length: 15 amino acids. The germline gives CDR1 LGHNA, CDR2 YSLEER. The CDR3 spells CASSHRDSANEKLFF. CDR3 sequence (DNA): TGCGCCAGCAGCCACCGGGACAGTGCAAATGAAAAACTGTTTTTT.

This chain uses TRBV6-4 with TRBJ2-2; D might be TRBD2 (6 bases). V dropped 11 bases and J dropped 4 bases, with 14 bases sitting between them. The CDR3 length is 13 residues. Germline V gene sequence: CDR1 MRHNA, CDR2 SNTAGT. CDR3 protein: CASRRGTTGELFF. The CDR3 DNA is TGTGCCTCCAGACGGGGGACCACCGGGGAGCTGTTTTTT.

This clone appeared a single time. The rearrangement joins TRBV6-1 to TRBJ2-1; 10 positions match TRBD1. Trimming removed 1 base from V and 3 bases from J; junction bases left unmatched: 0. Germline V gene data show CDR1 as MNHNS and CDR2 as SASEGT. This CDR3 contains 15 residues. CDR3 sequence reads: CASSEGTGGYNEQFF. DNA of the CDR3: TGTGCCAGCAGTGAAGGGACAGGGGGCTACAATGAGCAGTTCTTC.

Notes on this clone: The same CDR3 can be traced to other DNA sequences in this sample. The chain carries TRBV7-2 and TRBJ1-3, with a tentative D call TRBD1 (5 bases). V was pared by 1 base and J by 4 bases, with 5 bases between. The germline V gene encodes CDR1 SGHTA and CDR2 FQGNSA. The CDR3 loop spans 13 amino acids. For the CDR3, the DNA is TGTGCCAGCAGCTTAGGACAGGGAAACACCATATATTTT. Translation: CASSLGQGNTIYF.

This clone was counted only a few times. This chain connects TRBV2 to TRBJ2-7; maybe TRBD2 (5 bases). There are 14 residues in the CDR3. V lost 6 bases and J 0 bases, leaving 12 bases between the germline ends. Germline V gene lookup returns CDR1 SNHLY and CDR2 FYNNEI. The CDR3: CASSTSGISYEQYF. CDR3 bases: TGTGCCAGCAGCACCTCCGGGATCTCCTACGAGCAGTACTTC.

The count of this clone is one. This rearrangement joins TRBV19 to TRBJ2-1; 10 bases fit TRBD1. Per germline, CDR1 LNHDA and CDR2 SQIVND (reference sequence). CDR3 length: 14 residues. The V and J ends lost 6 bases and 9 bases, in that order; junction bases with no gene match: 8. CDR3 loop: CASRGDRGNGEQFF. In DNA, the CDR3 is TGTGCCAGTAGGGGGGACAGGGGTAACGGTGAGCAGTTCTTC.

This clone appeared once. The sample holds other DNA sequences that translate to the same CDR3. In DNA, the CDR3 is TGCGCCAGCAGCCAAGATAGACTAGCGGGGACCCGGGGTGAGCAGTACGTC. The encoded protein is CASSQDRLAGTRGEQYV. The V and J genes are TRBV4-1 and TRBJ2-7; 11 positions match TRBD2. J gave up 7 bases and V 0 bases, and 11 bases lay outside the gene matches. Germline V lookup: CDR1 MGHRA, CDR2 YSYEKL. There are 17 residues in the CDR3.

The V call is TRBV6-5, the J call TRBJ2-5; D might be TRBD1 (6 bases). In germline, CDR1 is MNHEY, CDR2 SVGAGI. The CDR3 is 14 amino acids. The germline V and J ends were trimmed by 6 bases and 1 base, with 12 bases remaining between them. In nucleotides, the CDR3 is TGTGCCAGCAGCCCAGGGGACCTCCAAGAGACCCAGTACTTC. This gives the protein CASSPGDLQETQYF.

The gene calls are TRBV27 and TRBJ1-1; a possible D gene is TRBD1 (6 bases). Trimming left V 5 bases short and J 0 bases short, with 10 bases between. Germline V gene sequence: CDR1 MNHEY, CDR2 SMNVEV (reference sequence). The CDR3 extends over 14 amino acids. CDR3 protein: CASSATGMNTEAFF. CDR3 bases: TGTGCCAGCAGTGCGACAGGCATGAACACTGAAGCTTTCTTT.

The rearrangement joins TRBV10-3 to TRBJ1-2, with a possible D match to TRBD1 (6 bases). From germline, CDR1 is ENHRY and CDR2 SYGVKD. The length of the CDR3 is 17 residues. V lost 0 bases and J 6 bases, leaving 20 bases between the germline ends. In nucleotides, the CDR3 is TGTGCCATCAGTGAGTCTGAGGCAACCGGACAGAGCGATGGCTACACCTTC. Translating gives CAISESEATGQSDGYTF.

The chain joins TRBV19 to TRBJ1-6; D not certain. V was clipped by 0 bases and J by 7 bases, with 13 bases between them. This CDR3 spans 16 amino acids. Looked up from germline, CDR1 is LNHDA and CDR2 is SQIVND (reference sequence). In DNA form, the CDR3 reads TGTGCCAGTAGTATAGATGCGGCACAAGTGAATTCACCCCTCCACTTT. Amino acid sequence: CASSIDAAQVNSPLHF.

This clone was counted once. The V and J genes are TRBV4-1 and TRBJ1-2; D gene unclear. Germline CDR1 and CDR2: MGHRA and YSYEKL. The CDR3 has 12 residues. Trimming pared 1 base from V and 7 bases from J, leaving 7 bases between. Here the CDR3 DNA reads TGCGCCAGCAGCCAAGGGGGAGGTGGCTACACCTTC. Translating gives CASSQGGGGYTF.

This clone was detected only a few times. The chain recombines TRBV7-9 with TRBJ1-6; 7 nucleotides align to TRBD1. J lost 8 bases, V lost 5 bases, and 12 bases had no gene match. Germline CDR1 reads SEHNR; CDR2 reads FQNEAQ (reference sequence). The CDR3 contains 16 residues. CDR3 amino acids: CASSHGTRDRDSPLHF. In DNA form, the CDR3 reads TGTGCCAGCAGCCACGGGACCCGGGACAGAGATTCACCCCTCCACTTT.

The chain uses TRBV18 and TRBJ1-5, with D unresolved. The CDR3 loop spans 13 amino acids. Trimming removed 2 bases from V and 6 bases from J, with 8 bases in between. In germline, CDR1 is KGHSH, CDR2 LQKENI. This CDR3 is CASSPGGSQPQHF. The CDR3, as DNA: TGTGCCAGCTCACCAGGCGGGAGTCAGCCCCAGCATTTT.

CDR3 sequence (DNA): TGTGCCAGCAGCTTAGAGCAGGGCCCCCAGCATTTT. Translated, it gives CASSLEQGPQHF. V usage is TRBV11-2 and J usage is TRBJ1-5; tentative D call: TRBD1 (5 bases). The V end was cut by 0 bases, the J end by 10 bases, with 7 bases between. Germline CDR1 reads SGHAT; CDR2 reads FQNNGV. CDR3 length equals 12 residues.

The count of this clone is one. V and J are TRBV2 and TRBJ1-5, with D unresolved. V lost 2 bases and J lost 1, with 15 bases in between. The CDR3 spans 17 residues. Germline CDR1 and CDR2: SNHLY and FYNNEI. The DNA of the CDR3 is TGTGCCAGCAGTGAAACCCCCCCAGGAATGAGCAATCAGCCCCAGCATTTT. Translation gives CASSETPPGMSNQPQHF.

This chain connects TRBV7-6 to TRBJ2-2, with D tentatively TRBD2 (7 bases). The CDR3 contains 15 residues. Per the germline V gene, CDR1 is SGHVS and CDR2 is FNYEAQ. Trimming removed 4 bases at V and 3 bases at J, with 12 bases between. The CDR3: CASSWEGGYTGELFF. The CDR3 nucleotides are TGTGCCAGCAGCTGGGAGGGGGGCTACACCGGGGAGCTGTTTTTT.

The CDR3 loop is CASSPSGQTDYEQYF. The CDR3 DNA follows: TGTGCCAGCTCACCTTCCGGACAGACTGACTACGAGCAGTACTTC. The rearrangement joins TRBV18 to TRBJ2-7; tentative D call: TRBD1 (6 bases). The length of the CDR3 is 15 residues. CDR1 KGHSH and CDR2 LQKENI come from the germline V gene. Trimming removed 3 bases from V and 3 bases from J, with 15 bases in between. Full variable domain (missing parts from reference TRBV18 and TRBJ2-7): NAGVMQNPRHLVRRRGQEARLRCSPMKGHSHVYWYRQLPEEGLKFMVYLQKENIIDESGMPKERFSAEFPKEGPSILRIQQVVRGDSAAYFCASSPSGQTDYEQYFGPGTRLTVT.

The genes are TRBV27 and TRBJ1-1, with 9 positions matching TRBD1. V trimming: 4 bases; J trimming: 10 bases; junction bases outside the gene matches: 13. Germline V gives CDR1 MNHEY, CDR2 SMNVEV (reference sequence). This CDR3 comprises 15 residues. The CDR3 is CASSSYRDRAGVAFF. The CDR3 DNA is TGTGCCAGCAGTTCGTACCGGGACAGGGCGGGGGTAGCTTTCTTT.

CDR3 in amino acids: CASSMAGSPLHF. The CDR3 coding sequence is TGTGCCAGTAGTATGGCGGGTTCACCCCTCCACTTT. The rearrangement uses TRBV19 and TRBJ1-6, with D hard to call. The CDR3 totals 12 residues. Trimming took off 3 bases at V and 9 bases at J, with 6 bases between the two ends. CDR1 is LNHDA and CDR2 is SQIVND in the germline V gene (reference sequence).

V gene TRBV7-3 combines with J gene TRBJ2-6, with 7 bases lining up with TRBD1. Germline loops: CDR1 SGHTA, CDR2 FQGTGA. This CDR3 is 18 amino acids long. V lost 2 bases, J lost 2 bases, and 9 bases stayed unmatched. CDR3 DNA sequence: TGTGCCAGCAGCTTAGGCGGTAGGGGGCTGGCTGGGGCCAACGTCCTGACTTTC. Translation gives CASSLGGRGLAGANVLTF.

The chain is built from TRBV19 and TRBJ1-3; 7 bases line up with TRBD1. The CDR3 is 16 amino acids. J lost 0 bases, V lost 5 bases, and 7 bases had no gene match. CDR1 and CDR2 from the germline V gene are LNHDA and SQIVND (reference sequence). CDR3 nucleotide sequence: TGTGCCAGTAGTGCCGGGACAGAGCCCTCTGGAAACACCATATATTTT. Translated: CASSAGTEPSGNTIYF.

The rearrangement links TRBV29-1 to TRBJ2-3; perhaps TRBD1 as D (6 bases). This CDR3 has 15 residues. Germline CDR1 reads SQVTM; CDR2 reads ANQGSEA. Deletions cut 2 bases from V and 0 bases from J, with 12 bases between. The CDR3, as DNA: TGCAGCGTTGAAACAGGGCGACCTAGCACAGATACGCAGTATTTT. Its translation: CSVETGRPSTDTQYF.

This clone has only one observation. The gene calls are TRBV11-2 and TRBJ2-7; TRBD2 matches at 8 bases. Germline loops: CDR1 SGHAT, CDR2 FQNNGV. This CDR3 has 14 residues. V gave up 5 bases and J gave up 2 bases; unmatched junction bases: 5. The CDR3 loop is CASSETRGAYEQYF. CDR3 DNA: TGTGCCAGCAGCGAGACGCGGGGGGCCTACGAGCAGTACTTC.

The chain employs TRBV27 and TRBJ2-5; weak D call: TRBD2 (6 bases). The CDR3 spans 16 residues. Germline values: CDR1 MNHEY, CDR2 SMNVEV (reference sequence). The ends were cut back, 6 bases at V and 5 bases at J, with 22 bases in the middle. The CDR3 sequence is CASRRAAGRVSETQYF. DNA for the CDR3: TGTGCCAGCAGGAGGGCAGCGGGTAGGGTTTCTGAGACCCAGTACTTC.

The V call is TRBV10-1, the J call TRBJ1-2, with 8 positions matching TRBD1. Germline V gives CDR1 WNHNN, CDR2 SYGVQD (reference sequence). This CDR3 has 15 amino acids. The V and J ends lost 3 bases and 5 bases, in that order; junction bases with no gene match: 8. CDR3 in amino acids: CASSEGQGAFYGYTF. DNA of the CDR3: TGCGCCAGCAGTGAAGGGCAGGGGGCGTTTTATGGCTACACCTTC.

The V and J genes are TRBV18 and TRBJ2-1; the match to TRBD2 covers 11 bases. CDR1 KGHSH and CDR2 LQKENI come from the germline V gene. This CDR3 has 15 amino acids. Trimming at V came to 1 base and at J to 4 bases, leaving 0 bases not matched to a gene. The CDR3 reads CASSPRTSGYNEQFF. The CDR3 nucleotides read TGTGCCAGCTCACCACGGACTAGCGGGTACAATGAGCAGTTCTTC.

The chain couples TRBV9 to TRBJ2-3; D not certain. This CDR3 is built from 14 residues. The V end lost 3 bases, the J end lost 0 bases, and 8 bases lay between the germline ends. In germline, CDR1 is SGDLS, CDR2 YYNGEE. The CDR3 loop is CASSEQFSTDTQYF. Written as DNA, the CDR3 is TGTGCCAGCAGCGAACAGTTTAGCACAGATACGCAGTATTTT.

This chain connects TRBV4-1 to TRBJ1-2; D remains ambiguous. The CDR3 has 15 amino acids. Germline lookup yields CDR1 MGHRA and CDR2 YSYEKL. The V and J ends lost 1 base and 6 bases respectively, with 15 bases between them. As DNA, the CDR3 is TGCGCCAGCAGCCAAGTAGGTTTCAGGCAGGATGGCTACACCTTC. This sequence encodes CASSQVGFRQDGYTF.

The chain carries TRBV11-2 and TRBJ1-4; weak D call: TRBD1 (6 bases). Germline V gene lookup returns CDR1 SGHAT and CDR2 FQNNGV. V was cut by 3 bases and J by 5 bases, with 16 bases left in between. The CDR3 runs 16 residues. CDR3: CASSFFWTAPNEKLFF. CDR3 coding DNA: TGTGCCAGCAGCTTTTTTTGGACAGCTCCAAATGAAAAACTGTTTTTT.

The rearrangement links TRBV6-6 to TRBJ1-1, with D possibly being TRBD1 (6 bases). With 2 bases removed from V and 7 bases from J, the gap between germline ends came to 14 bases. Germline lookup yields CDR1 MNHNY and CDR2 SVGAGI (reference sequence). The CDR3 runs to 14 residues. For the CDR3, the DNA is TGTGCCAGCAGTTACGCCAGGACAGACAATGAAGCTTTCTTT. This sequence encodes CASSYARTDNEAFF.